This T cell receptor (beta chain) is from a study of immune cell composition in non-small cell lung cancer. Study results and caveats: It was not proven that tumour-reactive clones equal dominant tumour-associated clones.

In regard to this clone: Its antigen remains unknown.

The normal lung sample lay at least 3 cm, and maximally far, from the tumour. Using immunoSEQ multiplex PCR, the repertoire was profiled, and TCRdb retains in-frame clones only, with some absent. This sample has nearly 7,000 clones, with roughly 86% found just once. The CDR3 is 11 amino acids. The germline V gene has CDR1 SGHVS and CDR2 FNYEAQ. V lost 5 bases and J 8 bases, leaving 7 bases between the germline ends. V and J are TRBV7-6 and TRBJ1-3; the D is unclear. This sequence originates from a human donor with non-small cell lung cancer. Material for sequencing was non-adjacent lung tissue. The CDR3, as DNA: TGTGCCAGCAGCCCCGGGCACACCATATATTTT. The encoded protein is CASSPGHTIYF.